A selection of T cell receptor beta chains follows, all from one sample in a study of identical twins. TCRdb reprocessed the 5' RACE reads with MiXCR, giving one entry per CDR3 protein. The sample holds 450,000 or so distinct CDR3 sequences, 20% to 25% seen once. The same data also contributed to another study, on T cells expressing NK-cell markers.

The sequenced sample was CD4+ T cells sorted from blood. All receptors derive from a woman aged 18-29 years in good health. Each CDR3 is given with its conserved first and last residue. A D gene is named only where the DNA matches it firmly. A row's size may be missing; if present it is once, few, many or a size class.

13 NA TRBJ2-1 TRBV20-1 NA TGCAGTGCTTCCAGGGCGGCCTACAATGAGCAGTTCTTC CSASRAAYNEQFF
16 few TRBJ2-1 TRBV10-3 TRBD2 TGTGCCATCAGCGGGACTAGCGGGAGCTCCTACAATGAGCAGTTCTTC CAISGTSGSSYNEQFF
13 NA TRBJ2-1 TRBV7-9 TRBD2 TGTGCCAGCAGCTTAGTGTCTAGCGGGCGACTTTACTTC CASSLVSSGRLYF
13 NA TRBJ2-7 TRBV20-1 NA TGCAGTGCCTATAAATCAGAAGCCTACGAGCAGTACTTC CSAYKSEAYEQYF
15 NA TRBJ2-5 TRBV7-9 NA TGTGCCAGCAGCTTTTACCGGGGCGGTGGGGAGACCCAGTACTTC CASSFYRGGGETQYF
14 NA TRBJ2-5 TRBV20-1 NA TGCAGTGCTAGTAGTTCGCGGGGCCAAGAGACCCAGTACTTC CSASSSRGQETQYF
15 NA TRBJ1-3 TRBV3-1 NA TGTGCCAGCAGCCCGGGACGGTCCTCTGGAAACACCATATATTTT CASSPGRSSGNTIYF
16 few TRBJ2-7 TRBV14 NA TGTGCCAGCAGCCCATTGGGACTCTCAACCTCCTACGAGCAGTACTTC CASSPLGLSTSYEQYF
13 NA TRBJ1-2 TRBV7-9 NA TGTGCCAGCAGCTTAGACCTCAACTATGGCTACACCTTC CASSLDLNYGYTF
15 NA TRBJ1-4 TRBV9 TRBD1 TGTGCCAGCAGCGTAGCAGGGACAGTAAATGAAAAACTGTTTTTT CASSVAGTVNEKLFF
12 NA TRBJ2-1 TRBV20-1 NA TGCAGTGCTAGCCGAGCCGGGACCGGGCAGTTCTTC CSASRAGTGQFF
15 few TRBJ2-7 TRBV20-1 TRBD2 TGCAGTGCCTATAGCGTCGCTAGCGGGAGATACGAGCAGTACTTC CSAYSVASGRYEQYF
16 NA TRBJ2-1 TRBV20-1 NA TGCAGTGCTAGAGATCAGGGGAGAAACAGGAAAGATGAGCAGTTCTTC CSARDQGRNRKDEQFF
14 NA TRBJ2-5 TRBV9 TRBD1 TGTGCCAGCAGCGTACACAGGGGGGAAGAGACCCAGTACTTC CASSVHRGEETQYF
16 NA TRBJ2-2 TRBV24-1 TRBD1 TGTGCCACCAGTGACGCAGGGGGTCTGCGAACCGGGGAGCTGTTTTTT CATSDAGGLRTGELFF
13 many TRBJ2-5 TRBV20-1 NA TGCAGTGCCCCCCAGGTTCTAGAAGAGACCCAGTACTTC CSAPQVLEETQYF